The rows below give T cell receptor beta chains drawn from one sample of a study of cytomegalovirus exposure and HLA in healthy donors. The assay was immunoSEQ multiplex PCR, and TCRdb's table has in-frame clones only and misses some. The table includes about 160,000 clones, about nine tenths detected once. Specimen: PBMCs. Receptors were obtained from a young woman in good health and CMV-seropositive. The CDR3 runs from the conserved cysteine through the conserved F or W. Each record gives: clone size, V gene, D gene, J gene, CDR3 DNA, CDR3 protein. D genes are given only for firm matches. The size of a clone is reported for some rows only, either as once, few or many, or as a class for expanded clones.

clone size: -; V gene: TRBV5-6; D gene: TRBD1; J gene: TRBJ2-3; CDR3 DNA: TGTGCCAGCAGCTTTTGGACAGGGACCACAGATACGCAGTATTTT; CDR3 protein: CASSFWTGTTDTQYF
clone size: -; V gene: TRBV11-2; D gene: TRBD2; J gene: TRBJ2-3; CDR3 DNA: TGTGCCAGCAGCTTAGGGGTCGGGGACTACAGCACAGATACGCAGTATTTT; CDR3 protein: CASSLGVGDYSTDTQYF
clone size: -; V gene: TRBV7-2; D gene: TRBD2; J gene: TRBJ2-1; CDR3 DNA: TGTGCCAGCAGCTTAGTGCGGGGGGCTTACAATGAGCAGTTCTTC; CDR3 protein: CASSLVRGAYNEQFF
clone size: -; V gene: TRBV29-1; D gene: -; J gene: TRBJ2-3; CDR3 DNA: TGCAGCGGGGATAGCGGTCGCACAGATACGCAGTATTTT; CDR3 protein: CSGDSGRTDTQYF
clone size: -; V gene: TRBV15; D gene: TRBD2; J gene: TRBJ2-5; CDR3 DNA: TGTGCCACCAGCAGAGGCGGGAGGGAAGAGACCCAGTACTTC; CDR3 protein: CATSRGGREETQYF
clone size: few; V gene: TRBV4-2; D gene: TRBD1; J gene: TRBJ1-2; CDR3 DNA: TGTGCCAGCAGCCAAGAGGACAGGCCGGGAGGCTACACCTTC; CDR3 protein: CASSQEDRPGGYTF
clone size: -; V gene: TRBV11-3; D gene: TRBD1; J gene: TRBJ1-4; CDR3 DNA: TGTGCCAGCAGTCCCGGGACAGGGGCTGAAAAACTGTTTTTT; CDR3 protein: CASSPGTGAEKLFF
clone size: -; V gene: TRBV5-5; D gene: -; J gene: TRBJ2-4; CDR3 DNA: TGTGCCAGCAGTTATCGGGTCGCCCAGAAAAACATTCAGTACTTC; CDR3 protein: CASSYRVAQKNIQYF
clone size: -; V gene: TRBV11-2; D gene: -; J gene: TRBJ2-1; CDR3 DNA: TGTGCCAGCAGCTTAATACAGTACAATGAGCAGTTCTTC; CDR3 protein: CASSLIQYNEQFF
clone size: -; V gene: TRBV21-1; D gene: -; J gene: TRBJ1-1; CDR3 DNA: TGTGCCAGCAGCAAAGTGGACACGGCCGACACTGAAGCTTTCTTT; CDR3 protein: CASSKVDTADTEAFF
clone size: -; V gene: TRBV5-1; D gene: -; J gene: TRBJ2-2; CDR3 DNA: TGCGCCAGCAGCCCTAACCCCAGCGCTCCTGTCGGGGAGCTGTTTTTT; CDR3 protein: CASSPNPSAPVGELFF
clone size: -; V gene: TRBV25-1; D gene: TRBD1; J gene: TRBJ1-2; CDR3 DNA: TGTGCCAGCAGTTATCAGGGGGGACAGGGGGCTGGCTACACCTTC; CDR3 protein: CASSYQGGQGAGYTF
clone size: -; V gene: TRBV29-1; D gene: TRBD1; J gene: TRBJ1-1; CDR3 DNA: TGCAGCGTTCGCGCCAGGACAGGGAGGACTGAAGCTTTCTTT; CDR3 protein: CSVRARTGRTEAFF
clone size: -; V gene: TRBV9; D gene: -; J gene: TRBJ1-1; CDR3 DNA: TGTGCCAGCAGCGTAGTACAGGGTGGCACTGAAGCTTTCTTT; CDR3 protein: CASSVVQGGTEAFF
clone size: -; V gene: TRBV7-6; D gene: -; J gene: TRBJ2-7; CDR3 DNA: TGTGCCAGCAGCCCATGGGCAAGCAAACAGTACTTC; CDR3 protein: CASSPWASKQYF
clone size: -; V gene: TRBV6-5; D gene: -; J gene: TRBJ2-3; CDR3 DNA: TGTGCCAGCAGCCGGGACGGACTAACAGATACGCAGTATTTT; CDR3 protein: CASSRDGLTDTQYF
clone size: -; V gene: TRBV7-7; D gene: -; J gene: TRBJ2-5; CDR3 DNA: TGTGCTAGCAGCTTAGCCATTCAAGAGACCCAGTACTTC; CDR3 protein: CASSLAIQETQYF
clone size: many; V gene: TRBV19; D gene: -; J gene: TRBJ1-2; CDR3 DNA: TGTGCCAGTACCGACCAGGGGTACGGCTACACCTTC; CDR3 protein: CASTDQGYGYTF
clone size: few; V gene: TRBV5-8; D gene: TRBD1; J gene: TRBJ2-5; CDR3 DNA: TGTGCCAGCAGCTTGGGGGACAGGGGCGGCGAGACCCAGTACTTC; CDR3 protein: CASSLGDRGGETQYF
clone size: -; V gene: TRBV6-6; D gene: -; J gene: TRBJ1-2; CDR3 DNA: TGTGCCAGCACCTCAAGCCTCAACTACTATGGCTACACCTTC; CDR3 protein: CASTSSLNYYGYTF
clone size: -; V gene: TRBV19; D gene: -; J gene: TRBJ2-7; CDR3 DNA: TGTGCCAGTAGTATATCCCAGGGTTTGGACGAGCAGTACTTC; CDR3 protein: CASSISQGLDEQYF
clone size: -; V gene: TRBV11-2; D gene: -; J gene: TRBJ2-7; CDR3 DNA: TGTGCCAGCAGCTTAGTACTCGGCTACGAGCAGTACTTC; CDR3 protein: CASSLVLGYEQYF
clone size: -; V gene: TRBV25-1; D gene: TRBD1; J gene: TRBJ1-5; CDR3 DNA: TGTGCCAGCAGTGGTACAGGGGGTTGGCAGCCCCAGCATTTT; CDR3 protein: CASSGTGGWQPQHF
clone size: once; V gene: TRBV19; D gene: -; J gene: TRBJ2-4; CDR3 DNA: TGTGCCAGTAGTATCGCGGCCGCTAGAACCAAAAACATTCAGTACTTC; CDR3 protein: CASSIAAARTKNIQYF
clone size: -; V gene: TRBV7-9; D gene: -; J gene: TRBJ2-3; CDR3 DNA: TGTGCCAGCAGCTTGGGCGAGGGCAGCACAGATACGCAGTATTTT; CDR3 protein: CASSLGEGSTDTQYF